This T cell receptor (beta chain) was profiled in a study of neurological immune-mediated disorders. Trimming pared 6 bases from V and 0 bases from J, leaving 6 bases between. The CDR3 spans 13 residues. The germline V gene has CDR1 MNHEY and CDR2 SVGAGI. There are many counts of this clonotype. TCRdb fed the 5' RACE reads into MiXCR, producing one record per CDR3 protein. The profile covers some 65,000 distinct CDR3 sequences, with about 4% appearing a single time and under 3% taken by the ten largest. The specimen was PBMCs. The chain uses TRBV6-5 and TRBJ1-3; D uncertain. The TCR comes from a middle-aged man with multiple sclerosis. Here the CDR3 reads CASRSGSGNTIYF. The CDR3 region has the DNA TGTGCCAGCAGAAGTGGCTCTGGAAACACCATATATTTT.